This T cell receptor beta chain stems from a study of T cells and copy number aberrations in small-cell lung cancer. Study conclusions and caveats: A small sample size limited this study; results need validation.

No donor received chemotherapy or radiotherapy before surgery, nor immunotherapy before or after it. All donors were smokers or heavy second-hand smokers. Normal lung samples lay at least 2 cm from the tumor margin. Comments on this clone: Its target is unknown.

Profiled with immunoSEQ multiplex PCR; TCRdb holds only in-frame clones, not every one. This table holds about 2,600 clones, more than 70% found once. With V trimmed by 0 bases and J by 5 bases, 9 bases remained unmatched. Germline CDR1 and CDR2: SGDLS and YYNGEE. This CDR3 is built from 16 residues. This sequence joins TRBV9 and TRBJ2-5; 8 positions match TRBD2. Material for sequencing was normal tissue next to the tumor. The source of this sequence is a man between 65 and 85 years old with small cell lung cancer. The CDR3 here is CASSVVPSGGSETQYF. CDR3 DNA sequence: TGTGCCAGCAGCGTAGTGCCCAGCGGGGGTTCGGAGACCCAGTACTTC.